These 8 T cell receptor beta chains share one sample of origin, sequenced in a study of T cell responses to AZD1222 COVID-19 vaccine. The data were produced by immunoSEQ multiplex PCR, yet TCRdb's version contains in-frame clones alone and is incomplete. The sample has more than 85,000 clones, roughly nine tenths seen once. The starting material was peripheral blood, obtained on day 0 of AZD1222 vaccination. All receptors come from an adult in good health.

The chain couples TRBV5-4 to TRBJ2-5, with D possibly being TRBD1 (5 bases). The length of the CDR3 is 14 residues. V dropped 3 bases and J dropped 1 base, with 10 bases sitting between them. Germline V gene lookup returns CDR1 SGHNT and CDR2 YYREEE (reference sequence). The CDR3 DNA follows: TGTGCCAGCAGCTCATGGACACTCCAAGAGACCCAGTACTTC. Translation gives CASSSWTLQETQYF.

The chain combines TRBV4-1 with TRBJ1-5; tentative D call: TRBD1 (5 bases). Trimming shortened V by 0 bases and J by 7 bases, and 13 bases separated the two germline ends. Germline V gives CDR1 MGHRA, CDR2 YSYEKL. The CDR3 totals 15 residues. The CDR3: CASSQDWGVRQPQHF. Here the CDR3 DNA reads TGCGCCAGCAGCCAAGATTGGGGGGTACGACAGCCCCAGCATTTT.

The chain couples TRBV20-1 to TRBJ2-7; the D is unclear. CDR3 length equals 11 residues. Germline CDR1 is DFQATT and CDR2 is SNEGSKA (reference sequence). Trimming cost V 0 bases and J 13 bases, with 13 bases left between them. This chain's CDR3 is CSARELLVNYF. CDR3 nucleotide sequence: TGCAGTGCTAGAGAATTACTCGTAAATTACTTC.

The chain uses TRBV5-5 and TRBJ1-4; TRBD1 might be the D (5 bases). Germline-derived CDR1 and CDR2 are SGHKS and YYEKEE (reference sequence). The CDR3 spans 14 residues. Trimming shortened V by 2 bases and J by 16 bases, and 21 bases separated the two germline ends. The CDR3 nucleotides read TGTGCCAGCAGCTTTAACTCCCCCGGGGGAGGGAGGTTTTTT. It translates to CASSFNSPGGGRFF.

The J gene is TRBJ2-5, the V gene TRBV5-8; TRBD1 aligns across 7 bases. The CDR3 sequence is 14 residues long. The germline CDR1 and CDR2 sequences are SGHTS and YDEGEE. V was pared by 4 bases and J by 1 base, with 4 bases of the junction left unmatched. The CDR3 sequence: CASSLGTAQETQYF. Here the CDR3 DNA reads TGTGCCAGCAGCCTCGGGACAGCCCAAGAGACCCAGTACTTC.

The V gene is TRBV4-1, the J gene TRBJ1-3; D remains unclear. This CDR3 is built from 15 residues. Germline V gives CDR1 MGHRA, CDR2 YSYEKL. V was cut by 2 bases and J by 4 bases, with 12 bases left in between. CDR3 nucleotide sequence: TGCGCCAGCAGCCAACGCCAGGCTCTAGGAAACACCATATATTTT. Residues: CASSQRQALGNTIYF.

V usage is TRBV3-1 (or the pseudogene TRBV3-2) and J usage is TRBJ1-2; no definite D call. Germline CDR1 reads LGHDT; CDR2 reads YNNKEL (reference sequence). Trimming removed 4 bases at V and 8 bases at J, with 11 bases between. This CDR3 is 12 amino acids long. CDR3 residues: CASSLNTEGYTF. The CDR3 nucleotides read TGTGCCAGCAGCCTCAATACGGAAGGCTACACCTTC.

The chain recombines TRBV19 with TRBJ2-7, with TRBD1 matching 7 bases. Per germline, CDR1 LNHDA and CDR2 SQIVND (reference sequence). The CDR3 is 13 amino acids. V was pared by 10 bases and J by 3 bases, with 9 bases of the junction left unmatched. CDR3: CATSQGVNYEQYF. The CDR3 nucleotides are TGTGCCACCTCCCAGGGGGTTAACTACGAGCAGTACTTC.